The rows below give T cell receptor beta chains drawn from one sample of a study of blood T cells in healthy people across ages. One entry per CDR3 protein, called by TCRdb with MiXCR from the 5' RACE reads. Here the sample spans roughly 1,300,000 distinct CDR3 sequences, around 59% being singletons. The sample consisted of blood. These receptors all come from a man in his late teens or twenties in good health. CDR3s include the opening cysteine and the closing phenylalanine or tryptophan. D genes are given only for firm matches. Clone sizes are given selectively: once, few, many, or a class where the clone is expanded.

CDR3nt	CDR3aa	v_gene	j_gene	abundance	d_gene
TGTGCCAGCAGCTTAGTGCCGAAGGAAGCGTACAATGAGCAGTTCTTC	CASSLVPKEAYNEQFF	TRBV7-8	TRBJ2-1	-	-
TGTGCCAGCGGACTACCCGCCTACGAGCAGTACTTC	CASGLPAYEQYF	TRBV27	TRBJ2-7	few	-
TGCAGTGCCCCGGGGACAGCTTACGAGCAGTACTTC	CSAPGTAYEQYF	TRBV20-1	TRBJ2-7	-	TRBD1
TGTGCCAGCAGCGCCTTTGGGACAGGGGAGGGCGAGCAGTACTTC	CASSAFGTGEGEQYF	TRBV11-1	TRBJ2-7	-	TRBD1
TGCAGCGGAGGGGGGGGGAACACCGGGGAGCTGTTTTTT	CSGGGGNTGELFF	TRBV29-1	TRBJ2-2	-	-
TGCGACAGCAGCCAGGAGGCAGCCATCCTCTATGGCTACACCTTC	CDSSQEAAILYGYTF	TRBV4-1	TRBJ1-2	-	-
TGTGCCAGCACCTTCAGGAGGGGGCTCGGGAACAATGAGCAGTTCTTC	CASTFRRGLGNNEQFF	TRBV28	TRBJ2-1	-	-
TGTGCCAGCAGTTACCCGCTGTTTCAGGAGTGGGACACAGATACGCAGTATTTT	CASSYPLFQEWDTDTQYF	TRBV6-2/TRBV6-3	TRBJ2-3	-	-
TGTGCCAGCAGTTCAACCGCGGACAGCAACACAGATACGCAGTATTTT	CASSSTADSNTDTQYF	TRBV11-2	TRBJ2-3	-	-
TGTGCCTCTGCGGGCCTGCAAGGGACAGATACGCAGTATTTT	CASAGLQGTDTQYF	TRBV30	TRBJ2-3	once	-
TGTGCCAGCAGCGTCCGGGACCAAGGCACCGGGGAGCTGTTTTTT	CASSVRDQGTGELFF	TRBV4-2	TRBJ2-2	-	-
TGTGCCACCAGCAGACAGCCCTCTGGGGCCAACGTCCTGACTTTC	CATSRQPSGANVLTF	TRBV15	TRBJ2-6	-	-
TGCGCCAGCAGCTTGGACGGAAAACTGTTTTTT	CASSLDGKLFF	TRBV5-1	TRBJ1-4	-	-